Each of the 12 T cell receptor beta chains below was sequenced from the same sample in a study of blood T cell repertoires in COVID-19. Repertoires were generated with immunoSEQ multiplex PCR, while TCRdb's copy carries only in-frame clones and drops some. The table has roughly 140,000 clones, about 91% seen once. Sequenced input: peripheral blood. Receptors originate from a human donor in a cohort sampled during active COVID-19.

The J gene is TRBJ1-2, the V gene TRBV19, with TRBD1 as a possible D gene (5 bases). V was shortened by 0 bases and J by 4 bases, with 15 bases between the two germline ends. The V gene's germline CDR1 is LNHDA and CDR2 SQIVND (reference sequence). The CDR3 runs 16 residues. The CDR3 spells CASSIDSGEPVYGYTF. The CDR3 bases are TGTGCCAGTAGTATAGATTCGGGGGAACCTGTCTATGGCTACACCTTC.

The genes are TRBV19 and TRBJ1-5; the D gene is possibly TRBD1 (5 bases). V gave up 4 bases and J gave up 0 bases, with 7 bases separating them. There are 14 residues in the CDR3. CDR1 is LNHDA, CDR2 SQIVND, per germline (reference sequence). Here the CDR3 reads CASSKQDSNQPQHF. CDR3 nucleotides: TGTGCCAGTAGTAAACAGGATAGCAATCAGCCCCAGCATTTT.

V is TRBV7-3 and J is TRBJ1-2; D is undetermined. The germline V gene has CDR1 SGHTA and CDR2 FQGTGA. This CDR3 comprises 14 residues. V was shortened by 0 bases and J by 4 bases, with 9 bases between the two germline ends. CDR3: CASSLTGQAYGYTF. The CDR3 DNA reads TGTGCCAGCAGCTTAACGGGCCAGGCCTATGGCTACACCTTC.

The chain employs TRBV7-2 and TRBJ1-1, with D tentatively TRBD1 (5 bases). The CDR3 consists of 14 residues. The V and J ends lost 1 base and 1 base respectively, with 7 bases between them. Germline CDR1 SGHTA, CDR2 FQGNSA. The CDR3 is CASSLVTENTEAFF. The CDR3 region has the DNA TGTGCCAGCAGCTTAGTGACAGAGAACACTGAAGCTTTCTTT.

The rearrangement joins TRBV20-1 to TRBJ2-7, with D tentatively TRBD1 (6 bases). CDR1 and CDR2 (germline): DFQATT, SNEGSKA (reference sequence). Between the trimmed V and J ends, which lost 6 bases and 7 bases, there was a span of 13 bases. The CDR3 is 11 residues long. For the CDR3, the DNA is TGCAGTGCCAGACAGGTTGAAGAGCAGTACTTC. Protein: CSARQVEEQYF.

The V and J genes are TRBV11-2 and TRBJ2-1, with TRBD1 matching 7 bases. The V segment lost 5 bases and the J segment 4 bases; nucleotides outside the gene matches: 5. CDR1 is SGHAT, CDR2 FQNNGV, per germline. CDR3 length: 14 amino acids. The CDR3 loop is CASSPGQNYNEQFF. CDR3 coding DNA: TGTGCCAGCAGCCCGGGACAGAATTACAATGAGCAGTTCTTC.

This clone appeared a few times. The rearrangement joins TRBV10-1 to TRBJ1-5, with 9 bases aligning to TRBD1. The V segment lost 2 bases and the J segment 5 bases; nucleotides outside the gene matches: 4. The CDR3 length is 15 residues. Germline V gives CDR1 WNHNN, CDR2 SYGVQD (reference sequence). The CDR3 DNA follows: TGCGCCAGCAGTGAGACCGGGACAGGGTATCAGCCCCAGCATTTT. It is translated as CASSETGTGYQPQHF.

This chain connects TRBV7-6 to TRBJ1-1; maybe TRBD1 (5 bases). This CDR3 has 13 amino acids. Germline lookup yields CDR1 SGHVS and CDR2 FNYEAQ. Trimming pared 5 bases from V and 6 bases from J, leaving 13 bases between. DNA of the CDR3: TGTGCCAGCAGCCCCCCCTTAGGGGCTGAAGCTTTCTTT. It yields the protein CASSPPLGAEAFF.

This chain links TRBV27 with TRBJ1-2; D uncertain. Germline CDR1 reads MNHEY; CDR2 reads SMNVEV (reference sequence). V shed 6 bases and J shed 5 bases, with 13 bases lying between them. CDR3 length: 13 residues. Here the CDR3 reads CASSNQHPYGYTF. The CDR3, as DNA: TGTGCCAGCAGCAACCAACATCCATATGGCTACACCTTC.

CDR3 protein: CASSNFSAAGGFPKNIQYF. The CDR3 nucleotides are TGTGCCAGCAGCAACTTTTCGGCAGCGGGGGGCTTTCCCAAAAACATTCAGTACTTC. The rearrangement joins TRBV21-1 to TRBJ2-4; the table's D call, TRBD2, has no DNA check behind it. TRBV21-1 corresponds to a pseudogene. The CDR3 is 19 residues long.

This clone was detected only a few times. The V gene is TRBV6-5, the J gene TRBJ2-2; TRBD1 aligns across 11 bases. The CDR3 spans 15 residues. Per the germline V gene, CDR1 is MNHEY and CDR2 is SVGAGI. V lost 2 bases, J lost 7 bases, and 3 bases stayed unmatched. The CDR3 bases are TGTGCCAGCAGTTACGGACAGGGGGCAGGCGGGGAGCTGTTTTTT. This gives the protein CASSYGQGAGGELFF.

This chain links TRBV19 with TRBJ1-2; 7 bases agree with TRBD1. From germline, CDR1 is LNHDA and CDR2 SQIVND (reference sequence). V gave up 7 bases and J gave up 7 bases; unmatched junction bases: 9. This CDR3 has 13 residues. The CDR3 DNA sequence: TGTGCCAGTACCTCGACAGGGTGGAGTGGCTACACCTTC. This encodes CASTSTGWSGYTF.